This TCR beta chain appears in the sequencing data of a study of TIL therapy for anti-PD-1-resistant metastatic lung cancer. On this clone itself: As yet, its antigen is unknown.

As to time point: pre-treatment sample, taken before nivolumab and TIL therapy. The CDR3 runs to 14 residues. CDR1 KGHDR and CDR2 SFDVKD come from the germline V gene. V shed 4 bases, J shed 4 bases, and the junction held 2 bases outside the gene matches. Sequencing used immunoSEQ v3. The protocol was immunoSEQ multiplex PCR, while the TCRdb copy is restricted to in-frame clones and leaves out a portion. The sample gives more than 55,000 clones, about 81% of which show up once; less than 3% is in the top ten. Study results and limitations: Infused TIL clonotypes partially replaced the baseline blood repertoire, then decayed over months.

Sequencing was performed on blood, taken at baseline. This sequence joins TRBV24-1 and TRBJ1-2; 10 bases line up with TRBD1. This TCR was sampled from a person between 25 and 79 years old with non-small cell lung cancer. The CDR3 nucleotides read TGTGCCACCAGTGACGACAGGGGGCCCTATGGCTACACCTTC. Its translation is CATSDDRGPYGYTF.